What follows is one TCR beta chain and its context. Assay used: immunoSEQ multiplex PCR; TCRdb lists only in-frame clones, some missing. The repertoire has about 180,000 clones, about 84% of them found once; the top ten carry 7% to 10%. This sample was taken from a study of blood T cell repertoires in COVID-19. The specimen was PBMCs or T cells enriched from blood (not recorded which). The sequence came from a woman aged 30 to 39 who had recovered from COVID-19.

The CDR3 protein is CASSFGRVVGGYTF. In nucleotides, the CDR3 is TGTGCCAGCAGCTTCGGCAGGGTAGTAGGGGGCTACACCTTC. V gene TRBV11-2 combines with J gene TRBJ1-2, with D tentatively TRBD1 (5 bases). CDR1 SGHAT and CDR2 FQNNGV come from the germline V gene. Trimming shortened V by 3 bases and J by 8 bases, and 16 bases separated the two germline ends. The CDR3 loop spans 14 amino acids.